The 20 T cell receptor beta chains below all came from one sample that was sequenced in a study of shared clonotypes between healthy human individuals. Using immunoSEQ multiplex PCR, the repertoire was profiled, and TCRdb retains in-frame clones only, with some absent. The table records about 520,000 clones, 70% to 80% of them present only once. The specimen was PBMCs. The source is a middle-aged woman in good health. Some clones in this sample may be carry-over from other donors' samples.

This clone showed up just a few times. The V and J genes are TRBV7-3 and TRBJ2-3, with 9 nucleotides matching TRBD1. V shed 5 bases, J shed 6 bases, and the junction held 12 bases outside the gene matches. Germline loops: CDR1 SGHTA, CDR2 FQGTGA. The CDR3 runs to 16 residues. This CDR3 reads CASSPRPDRGIDTQYF. The CDR3, as DNA: TGTGCCAGCAGCCCCCGGCCGGACAGGGGTATTGATACGCAGTATTTT.

The chain uses TRBV7-9 and TRBJ2-6; the D gene could be TRBD1 or TRBD2 (5 bases each). V lost 11 bases and J 0 bases, leaving 11 bases between the germline ends. The CDR3 spans 14 residues. The germline CDR1 and CDR2 sequences are SEHNR and FQNEAQ (reference sequence). In nucleotides, the CDR3 is TGTGCCGGGACCGGCAACTCTGGGGCCAACGTCCTGACTTTC. Its protein product is CAGTGNSGANVLTF. The complete variable domain, with remaining parts taken from reference TRBV7-9 and TRBJ2-6, reads DTGVSQNPRHKITKRGQNVTFRCDPISEHNRLYWYRQTLGQGPEFLTYFQNEAQLEKSRLLSDRFSAERPKGSFSTLEIQRTEQGDSAMYLCAGTGNSGANVLTFGAGSRLTVL.

The V and J genes are TRBV6-4 and TRBJ1-4; D remains unclear. The V end lost 0 bases, the J end lost 8 bases, and 13 bases lay between the germline ends. This CDR3 contains 15 residues. CDR1 is MRHNA, CDR2 SNTAGT, per germline. The CDR3 DNA follows: TGTGCCAGCAGTGACTCGATGGGTCTTGAGGAAAAACTGTTTTTT. It codes for CASSDSMGLEEKLFF.

This clone appeared a few times. The V and J genes are TRBV7-6 and TRBJ2-2; TRBD1 is a possible D gene (5 bases). This CDR3 contains 15 residues. The V and J ends lost 5 bases and 1 base respectively, with 11 bases between them. The germline V gene encodes CDR1 SGHVS and CDR2 FNYEAQ. CDR3 region: CASSGYRRNTGELFF. As DNA, the CDR3 is TGTGCCAGCAGCGGATACAGGAGGAACACCGGGGAGCTGTTTTTT.

V gene TRBV29-1 combines with J gene TRBJ1-1, with D tentatively TRBD1 (5 bases). The V gene's germline CDR1 is SQVTM and CDR2 ANQGSEA. This CDR3 is built from 13 residues. V was trimmed by 6 bases and J by 4 bases, leaving 15 bases between them. The CDR3 here is CSVQGGVGTEAFF. The CDR3 coding sequence is TGCAGCGTCCAGGGCGGGGTGGGCACTGAAGCTTTCTTT.

The CDR3 protein is CASSPPQKDRGYEQYF. The CDR3 DNA reads TGTGCCAGCTCACCGCCACAAAAGGACAGGGGGTACGAGCAGTACTTC. The rearrangement uses TRBV18 and TRBJ2-7, with 10 bases that match TRBD1. After removal of 3 bases from V and 4 bases from J, the junction contained 9 bases not matched to a gene. The germline V gene encodes CDR1 KGHSH and CDR2 LQKENI. CDR3 length equals 16 residues.

The chain has TRBV4-3 and TRBJ2-5, with D tentatively TRBD2 (6 bases). CDR1 is LGHNA, CDR2 YSLEER, per germline. This CDR3 is 16 amino acids long. Deletions cut 1 base from V and 5 bases from J, with 17 bases between. The CDR3 spells CASSQVGRPGVETQYF. The CDR3 DNA reads TGCGCCAGCAGCCAAGTTGGTAGGCCGGGAGTGGAGACCCAGTACTTC.

As DNA, the CDR3 is TGTGCCTGGGGACTCCGACGGCCTGAAAAACTGTTTTTT. Its translation is CAWGLRRPEKLFF. V and J are TRBV30 and TRBJ1-4, with D unclear. V was shortened by 5 bases and J by 7 bases, with 14 bases between the two germline ends. CDR3 size: 13 residues. Germline V gene data show CDR1 as GTSNPN and CDR2 as SVGIG (reference sequence).

This chain connects TRBV6-5 to TRBJ2-1; maybe TRBD2 (6 bases). This CDR3 region has 15 residues. CDR1 and CDR2 from the germline V gene are MNHEY and SVGAGI. Trimming took 0 bases from V and 4 from J, leaving 10 bases between them. CDR3 DNA: TGTGCCAGCAGTTACTCTGACGGGACTTACAATGAGCAGTTCTTC. This codes for CASSYSDGTYNEQFF.

This chain uses TRBV7-9 with TRBJ1-1, with TRBD1 as a possible D gene (5 bases). Germline-derived CDR1 and CDR2 are SEHNR and FQNEAQ (reference sequence). This CDR3 region has 13 residues. V lost 3 bases, J lost 9 bases, and 14 bases lay in between. In DNA form, the CDR3 reads TGTGCCAGCAGCTTTACGACAGATTCTCAAGCTTTCTTT. Its protein is CASSFTTDSQAFF.

The CDR3 DNA reads as TGTGCCAGAGGACAGGGAGGCCGGGCCGGGGAGCTGTTTTTT. It translates to CARGQGGRAGELFF. The chain couples TRBV2 to TRBJ2-2; 8 nucleotides line up with TRBD1. The germline gives CDR1 SNHLY, CDR2 FYNNEI. Trimming at V came to 9 bases and at J to 6 bases, leaving 9 bases not matched to a gene. The CDR3 is made up of 14 amino acids.

This clone appeared a few times. The CDR3, as DNA: TGTGCCAGCAGCACAACGCTGAAACGGGACACCACAGATACGCAGTATTTT. Encoded protein: CASSTTLKRDTTDTQYF. The chain carries TRBV7-3 and TRBJ2-3; D is possibly TRBD1 (6 bases). The ends were cut back, 5 bases at V and 2 bases at J, with 20 bases in the middle. The CDR3 contains 17 residues. Looked up from germline, CDR1 is SGHTA and CDR2 is FQGTGA.

The chain couples TRBV6-1 to TRBJ2-1; possible D gene TRBD2, 6 bases. The CDR3 extends over 14 amino acids. Germline V gives CDR1 MNHNS, CDR2 SASEGT. Trimming took 5 bases from V and 5 from J, leaving 13 bases between them. In DNA, the CDR3 is TGTGCCAGCAGTCAGGCCCCGGGGGACAATGAGCAGTTCTTC. It specifies CASSQAPGDNEQFF.

The rearrangement uses TRBV5-6 and TRBJ1-2; TRBD1 is a possible D gene (5 bases). V was pared by 4 bases and J by 3 bases, with 22 bases between. The CDR3 length is 17 residues. CDR1 SGHDT and CDR2 YYEEEE come from the germline V gene. The CDR3 loop is CASSLNRDPLKDYGYTF. The CDR3 DNA follows: TGTGCCAGCAGCCTGAACCGGGACCCCCTAAAGGACTATGGCTACACCTTC.

The V gene is TRBV6-6, the J gene TRBJ1-2; 7 positions match TRBD1. This CDR3 spans 11 amino acids. Germline V gene sequence: CDR1 MNHNY, CDR2 SVGAGI (reference sequence). V lost 10 bases, J lost 7 bases, and 6 bases stayed unmatched. The chain's CDR3 is CATNRGGGYTF. The CDR3 coding sequence is TGTGCCACCAACAGGGGAGGTGGCTACACCTTC.

This sequence joins TRBV11-2 and TRBJ2-7; 13 bases match TRBD2. The CDR3 extends over 12 amino acids. Germline CDR1 SGHAT, CDR2 FQNNGV. With 4 bases clipped from V and 11 bases from J, the junction kept 2 bases outside the gene matches. The CDR3 DNA is TGTGCCAGCAGCTCTGGGACTAGCGGGGAGTACTTC. This sequence encodes CASSSGTSGEYF.

The chain links TRBV18 to TRBJ2-2; 10 bases match TRBD2. V was clipped by 4 bases and J by 7 bases; unmatched bases: 6. The CDR3 consists of 15 residues. The germline V gene has CDR1 KGHSH and CDR2 LQKENI. The CDR3 is CASSLLAGELGELFF. For the CDR3, the DNA is TGTGCCAGCTCACTTCTAGCGGGAGAGCTCGGGGAGCTGTTTTTT.

The chain joins TRBV7-2 to TRBJ2-1; TRBD1 might be the D (8 bases). This CDR3 has 15 amino acids. V was trimmed by 5 bases and J by 4 bases, leaving 15 bases between them. Germline V gene lookup returns CDR1 SGHTA and CDR2 FQGNSA. The DNA of the CDR3 is TGTGCCAGCAGCCAGGGGGCTAGCGGATACAATGAGCAGTTCTTC. It specifies CASSQGASGYNEQFF.

The chain is built from TRBV7-2 and TRBJ1-1; the match to TRBD1 covers 10 bases. Germline assignment: CDR1 SGHTA and CDR2 FQGNSA. V lost 5 bases to trimming and J lost 10 bases; unmatched junction nucleotides: 10. CDR3 length: 14 residues. In DNA form, the CDR3 reads TGTGCCAGCAGCCCGAGGACAGGGGGTCTAGGAGCTTTCTTT. Encoded protein: CASSPRTGGLGAFF.

V gene TRBV27 combines with J gene TRBJ1-5; TRBD1 might be the D (6 bases). Trimming removed 6 bases at V and 7 bases at J, with 19 bases between. Germline V gene sequence: CDR1 MNHEY, CDR2 SMNVEV (reference sequence). The CDR3 sequence is 15 residues long. The CDR3 DNA reads as TGTGCCAGCAGGTCCGGGACACAGGGTACCCAGCCCCAGCATTTT. This translates into CASRSGTQGTQPQHF.